The 28 T cell receptor beta chains below were found in one sample sequenced in a study of post-analysis software for immune sequencing data (dated by TCRdb to 2015 to 2017). Their specific antigens are unknown. The research as a whole found: Significantly higher frequencies in patients than in controls were found for a handful of TRBV segments, including TRBV5-6, TRBV5-1 and TRBV20-1.

The protocol used for the library was PCR. Instrument on record: Illumina HiSeq 2500. Unique molecular identifiers were incorporated into TCR beta cDNA libraries to reduce PCR and sequencing biases. TCRdb took the public reads, trimmed them with fastp at Q25, ran MiXCR for clone calling and kept in-frame beta chains. Every CDR3 protein is listed once, alongside the most common genes and DNA of its rows. The sample records 500,000 to 600,000 distinct CDR3 sequences, about 40% of which are singletons. Jointly, the top ten make up 1.5% to 2% of the sample. The sample comprised blood. These TCRs come from a girl between 5 and 17 years old with multiple sclerosis.

V usage is TRBV24-1 and J usage is TRBJ2-7; TRBD2 might be the D (5 bases). Germline CDR1 KGHDR, CDR2 SFDVKD. CDR3 length: 13 residues. Trimming stripped 0 bases from V and 5 bases from J, with 7 bases between. CDR3 in DNA: TGTGCCACCAGTGATTTGGACGGGGACGAGCAGTACTTC. It is translated as CATSDLDGDEQYF.

This clonotype appeared a few times. CDR3: CASSLGTYTQYF. As DNA, the CDR3 is TGTGCCAGCAGTCTGGGGACGTATACGCAGTATTTT. The chain uses TRBV28 and TRBJ2-3; the D call may be TRBD1 or TRBD2 (5 bases each). V lost 5 bases to trimming and J lost 7 bases, with 10 bases between them. The CDR3 covers 12 residues. CDR1 is MDHEN, CDR2 SYDVKM, per germline.

This clonotype occurred a few times. The chain couples TRBV11-3 to TRBJ1-1; no clear D. The CDR3 spans 14 residues. CDR1 and CDR2 (germline): SGHNT, YENEEA. Trimming took 3 bases from V and 0 from J, leaving 8 bases between them. The CDR3 region has the DNA TGTGCCAGCAGCTTCAGCCACCTGAACACTGAAGCTTTCTTT. It yields the protein CASSFSHLNTEAFF.

The table lists this clonotype with many counts. V is TRBV12-3 or TRBV12-4 and J is TRBJ2-5, with 12 bases identical to TRBD2. The CDR3 totals 15 residues. Germline trimming cut 6 bases from V and 5 bases from J; bases unmatched to any gene: 7. The CDR3: CASRKTSGSRETQYF. The CDR3 DNA reads TGTGCCAGCAGGAAGACTAGCGGGAGTAGGGAGACCCAGTACTTC.

The rearrangement uses TRBV29-1 and TRBJ1-2, with D perhaps TRBD1 (5 bases). The CDR3 is 12 amino acids. The germline CDR1 and CDR2 sequences are SQVTM and ANQGSEA. V was pared by 7 bases and J by 3 bases, with 12 bases between. The CDR3 loop is CSGVRADYGYTF. For the CDR3, the DNA is TGCAGCGGTGTCAGGGCGGACTATGGCTACACCTTC.

J is TRBJ2-3 and V is TRBV7-9, with 10 bases matching TRBD2. Germline CDR1 is SEHNR and CDR2 is FQNEAQ (reference sequence). The CDR3 runs 14 residues. Trimming at V came to 11 bases and at J to 1 base, leaving 6 bases not matched to a gene. The CDR3 here is CAGSGTSGTDTQYF. The CDR3 nucleotides are TGTGCCGGGTCCGGGACTAGCGGCACAGATACGCAGTATTTT.

Concerning this clonotype itself: Its ends do not fully match the called genes, so a read error is possible. The chain has TRBV10-3 and TRBJ1-1; no reliable D call. The CDR3 contains 13 residues. Germline V gene sequence: CDR1 ENHRY, CDR2 SYGVKD. The CDR3 reads CANSEDGPREAFF. CDR3 DNA: TGTGCCAACAGTGAGGACGGCCCGAGGGAAGCTTTCTTT.

V usage is TRBV7-8 and J usage is TRBJ2-7; 7 bases map to TRBD1. The ends lost 5 bases at V and 0 bases at J; junction bases unmatched: 7. Germline assignment: CDR1 SGHVS and CDR2 FQNEAQ. The CDR3 covers 15 residues. In DNA, the CDR3 is TGTGCCAGCAGCCTATTGACAGGGAACTCCTACGAGCAGTACTTC. Protein: CASSLLTGNSYEQYF. Looking up the rest from reference TRBV7-8 and TRBJ2-7 gives the full variable domain: GAGVSQSPRYKVAKRGQDVALRCDPISGHVSLFWYQQALGQGPEFLTYFQNEAQLDKSGLPSDRFFAERPEGSVSTLKIQRTQQEDSAVYLCASSLLTGNSYEQYFGPGTRLTVT.

This clonotype was found once. V gene TRBV7-2 combines with J gene TRBJ2-3; TRBD1 is a possible D gene (6 bases). Germline CDR1 reads SGHTA; CDR2 reads FQGNSA. The V gene lost 2 bases and the J gene lost 9 bases, with 15 bases spanning the gap. This CDR3 is 14 amino acids long. CDR3 in amino acids: CASSLRLSQGTQYF. The CDR3 DNA follows: TGTGCCAGCAGCTTACGCCTTAGCCAGGGGACGCAGTATTTT.

The gene calls are TRBV5-1 and TRBJ2-7, with 11 bases that match TRBD2. CDR1 and CDR2 (germline): SGHRS, YFSETQ. Germline trimming cut 4 bases from V and 4 bases from J; bases unmatched to any gene: 7. The CDR3 consists of 15 residues. CDR3 sequence reads: CASSPTSGRSYEQYF. The CDR3 bases are TGCGCCAGCAGCCCCACTAGCGGGAGAAGTTACGAGCAGTACTTC.

The gene calls are TRBV20-1 and TRBJ2-1; D tentatively reads TRBD1 or TRBD2 (5 bases each). The CDR3 consists of 17 residues. Germline CDR1 is DFQATT and CDR2 is SNEGSKA (reference sequence). V shed 6 bases and J shed 3 bases, with 24 bases lying between them. The CDR3 spells CSAKGPTHRLNYNEQFF. CDR3 DNA: TGCAGTGCCAAGGGACCGACGCATCGCCTCAACTACAATGAGCAGTTCTTC.

As to this clonotype: The CDR3 ends on some other residue instead of the conserved phenylalanine or tryptophan, so this is likely a read error. This chain joins TRBV6-2 or TRBV6-3 and TRBJ2-6, with D unresolved. The germline V and J ends were trimmed by 0 bases and 1 base, with 4 bases remaining between them. The germline V gene has CDR1 MNHEY and CDR2 SVGEGT. CDR3 size: 15 residues. Here the CDR3 reads CASSYSESGANVLTC. DNA for the CDR3: TGTGCCAGCAGTTACTCAGAATCTGGGGCCAACGTCCTGACTTGC.

This chain joins TRBV10-3 and TRBJ1-1; D unclear. CDR1 is ENHRY and CDR2 is SYGVKD in the germline V gene. This CDR3 is built from 13 residues. V shed 6 bases and J shed 7 bases, with 15 bases lying between them. The CDR3 reads CAISLGARSEAFF. The CDR3 DNA reads as TGTGCCATCAGCCTAGGCGCGAGAAGTGAAGCTTTCTTT.

The CDR3 DNA is TGCGCCAGCAGCTTGGTCGGGACTAGCGGGAGAATCGGGACCTCCTACGAGCAGTACTTC. The encoded protein is CASSLVGTSGRIGTSYEQYF. The V call is TRBV5-1, the J call TRBJ2-7, with 14 positions matching TRBD2. CDR3 length: 20 residues. The junction had 11 bases not matched to a gene; V was cut back by 0 bases and J by 0 bases. Germline V lookup: CDR1 SGHRS, CDR2 YFSETQ.

The chain combines TRBV4-1 with TRBJ2-7, with D possibly called TRBD1 or TRBD2 (5 bases each). The CDR3 consists of 14 residues. CDR1 MGHRA and CDR2 YSYEKL come from the germline V gene. Trimming shortened V by 4 bases and J by 3 bases, and 13 bases separated the two germline ends. Here the CDR3 reads CASSPPGPSYEQYF. Written as DNA, the CDR3 is TGCGCCAGCAGCCCCCCGGGACCGAGCTACGAGCAGTACTTC.

This clonotype was found a few times. V is TRBV5-1 and J is TRBJ2-5, with 10 bases lining up with TRBD2. J lost 5 bases, V lost 4 bases, and 11 bases had no gene match. In germline, CDR1 is SGHRS, CDR2 YFSETQ. The CDR3 loop spans 16 amino acids. CDR3 protein: CASSGVTSGSGETQYF. CDR3 nucleotides: TGCGCCAGCAGCGGAGTGACTAGCGGGTCAGGGGAGACCCAGTACTTC.

This clonotype was detected only once. This chain links TRBV9 with TRBJ1-4, with D unclear. The germline gives CDR1 SGDLS, CDR2 YYNGEE. Trimming shortened V by 0 bases and J by 4 bases, and 7 bases separated the two germline ends. The CDR3 runs to 14 residues. The CDR3 spells CASSVDGSNEKLFF. CDR3 bases: TGTGCCAGCAGCGTAGACGGAAGTAATGAAAAACTGTTTTTT.

The V and J genes are TRBV15 and TRBJ2-1; D may be TRBD1 or TRBD2 (6 bases each). CDR1 and CDR2 from the germline V gene are LNHNV and YYDKDF (reference sequence). V dropped 8 bases and J dropped 13 bases, with 15 bases sitting between them. This CDR3 spans 11 amino acids. Written as DNA, the CDR3 is TGTGCCACCTCGGAGCCGGGGGCTCAGTTCTTC. Its protein is CATSEPGAQFF. The whole variable domain, filled in from reference TRBV15 and TRBJ2-1, reads DAMVIQNPRYQVTQFGKPVTLSCSQTLNHNVMYWYQQKSSQAPKLLFHYYDKDFNNEADTPDNFQSRRPNTSFCFLDIRSPGLGDTAMYLCATSEPGAQFFGPGTRLTVL.

This clonotype was seen a few times. V gene TRBV7-3 combines with J gene TRBJ2-1, with 8 bases identical to TRBD1. Trimming at V came to 4 bases and at J to 10 bases, leaving 3 bases not matched to a gene. CDR3 length: 12 amino acids. Germline V gene lookup returns CDR1 SGHTA and CDR2 FQGTGA. The CDR3 protein is CASSSGQGEQFF. The CDR3 DNA sequence: TGTGCCAGCAGCTCCGGACAGGGAGAGCAGTTCTTC.

This clonotype showed up just a few times. For the CDR3, the DNA is TGTGCCAGCAGACCAGGGTATCCGGCTGAAGCTTTCTTT. This translates into CASRPGYPAEAFF. This chain connects TRBV3-1 to TRBJ1-1; D possibly corresponds to TRBD1 (5 bases). This CDR3 region has 13 residues. V was shortened by 6 bases and J by 6 bases, with 14 bases between the two germline ends. The germline V gene encodes CDR1 LGHDT and CDR2 YNNKEL (reference sequence).

The rearrangement uses TRBV30 and TRBJ2-3; weak D call: TRBD2 (6 bases). Deletions cut 2 bases from V and 0 bases from J, with 9 bases between. This CDR3 is 14 amino acids long. The germline V gene encodes CDR1 GTSNPN and CDR2 SVGIG (reference sequence). The CDR3 nucleotides read TGTGCCTGGAGTTTAAGCGGGAGCACAGATACGCAGTATTTT. This encodes CAWSLSGSTDTQYF.

The chain carries TRBV12-3 or TRBV12-4 and TRBJ2-7; the D is unclear. This CDR3 has 13 amino acids. Trimming left V 3 bases short and J 7 bases short, with 13 bases between. CDR3 residues: CASSLDVASEQYF. For the CDR3, the DNA is TGTGCCAGCAGTTTGGATGTGGCGTCGGAGCAGTACTTC.

This clonotype was counted only a few times. The chain couples TRBV7-8 to TRBJ1-1, with D unclear. The V gene lost 0 bases and the J gene lost 4 bases, with 12 bases spanning the gap. CDR3 length: 15 residues. From germline, CDR1 is SGHVS and CDR2 FQNEAQ. The CDR3 is CASSLAPGLGTEAFF. In nucleotides, the CDR3 is TGTGCCAGCAGCTTAGCGCCCGGGTTGGGCACTGAAGCTTTCTTT.

The chain carries TRBV20-1 and TRBJ2-3; D is ambiguous. This CDR3 is 13 amino acids long. The germline CDR1 and CDR2 sequences are DFQATT and SNEGSKA (reference sequence). V lost 4 bases, J lost 4 bases, and 12 bases lay in between. In DNA form, the CDR3 reads TGCAGTGCTAAAGGCACACACGCAGATACGCAGTATTTT. Encoded protein: CSAKGTHADTQYF.

In DNA form, the CDR3 reads TGCAGCGTGGCCGGGACTAGCGGCTACGAGCAGTACTTC. It translates to CSVAGTSGYEQYF. The chain is built from TRBV29-1 and TRBJ2-7; 11 bases map to TRBD2. The V and J ends lost 6 bases and 3 bases, in that order; junction bases with no gene match: 4. Germline assignment: CDR1 SQVTM and CDR2 ANQGSEA. The CDR3 spans 13 residues.

CDR3 region: CASSLRGGLIGQKQYF. The CDR3, as DNA: TGTGCCAGCAGTTTAAGGGGCGGTCTGATTGGGCAAAAGCAGTACTTC. The V gene is TRBV27, the J gene TRBJ2-7, with a tentative D call TRBD1 (5 bases). Trimming left V 2 bases short and J 8 bases short, with 22 bases between. This CDR3 is built from 16 residues. CDR1 and CDR2 (germline): MNHEY, SMNVEV (reference sequence).

The genes are TRBV5-1 and TRBJ1-1; D uncertain. Germline loops: CDR1 SGHRS, CDR2 YFSETQ. The CDR3 sequence is 13 residues long. Deletions cut 7 bases from V and 1 base from J, with 11 bases between. In DNA, the CDR3 is TGCGCCAGCGCCCCCCTCGCGAACACTGAAGCTTTCTTT. Encoded protein: CASAPLANTEAFF.

This clonotype occurred a few times. The chain carries TRBV5-1 and TRBJ2-2; D remains unclear. The CDR3 consists of 13 residues. CDR1 and CDR2 from the germline V gene are SGHRS and YFSETQ. Trimming removed 1 base at V and 6 bases at J, with 7 bases between. CDR3 nucleotides: TGCGCCAGCAGCTTGACCGGGCCCGGGGAGCTGTTTTTT. Its translation is CASSLTGPGELFF.